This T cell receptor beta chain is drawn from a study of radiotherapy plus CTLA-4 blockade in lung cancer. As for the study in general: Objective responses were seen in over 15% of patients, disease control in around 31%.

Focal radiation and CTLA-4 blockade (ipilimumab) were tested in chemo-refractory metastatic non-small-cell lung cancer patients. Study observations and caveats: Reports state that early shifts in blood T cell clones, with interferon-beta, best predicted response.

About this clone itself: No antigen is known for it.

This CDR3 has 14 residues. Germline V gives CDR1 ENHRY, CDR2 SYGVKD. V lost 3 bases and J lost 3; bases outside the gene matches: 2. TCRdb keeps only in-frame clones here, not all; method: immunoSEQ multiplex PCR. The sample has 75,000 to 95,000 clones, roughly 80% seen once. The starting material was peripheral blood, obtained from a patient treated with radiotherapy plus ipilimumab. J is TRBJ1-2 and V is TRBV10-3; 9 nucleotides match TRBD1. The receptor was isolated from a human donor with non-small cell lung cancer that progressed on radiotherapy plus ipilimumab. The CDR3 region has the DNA TGTGCCATCAGTGAACAGGGGGCGGACTATGGCTACACCTTC. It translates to CAISEQGADYGYTF.